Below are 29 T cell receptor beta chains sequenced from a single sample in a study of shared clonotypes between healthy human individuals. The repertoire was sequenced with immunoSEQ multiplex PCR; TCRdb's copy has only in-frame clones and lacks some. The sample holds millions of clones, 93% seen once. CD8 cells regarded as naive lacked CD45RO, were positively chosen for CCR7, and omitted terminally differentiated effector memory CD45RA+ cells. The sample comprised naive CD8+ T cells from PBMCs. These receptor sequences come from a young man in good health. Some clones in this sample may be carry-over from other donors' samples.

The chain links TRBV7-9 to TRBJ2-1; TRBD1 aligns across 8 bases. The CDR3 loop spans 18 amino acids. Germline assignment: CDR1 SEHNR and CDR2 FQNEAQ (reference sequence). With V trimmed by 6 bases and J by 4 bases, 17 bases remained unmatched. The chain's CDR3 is CASSSPSSGTGLYNEQFF. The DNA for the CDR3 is TGTGCCAGCAGTTCACCGTCTTCCGGGACAGGTCTTTACAATGAGCAGTTCTTC.

This CDR3 reads CASSSSVRNYGYTF. As DNA, the CDR3 is TGTGCCAGCAGCTCAAGCGTACGGAATTATGGCTACACCTTC. The chain has TRBV11-2 and TRBJ1-2; D is uncertain. Trimming shortened V by 4 bases and J by 5 bases, and 14 bases separated the two germline ends. Germline V lookup: CDR1 SGHAT, CDR2 FQNNGV. The length of the CDR3 is 14 residues.

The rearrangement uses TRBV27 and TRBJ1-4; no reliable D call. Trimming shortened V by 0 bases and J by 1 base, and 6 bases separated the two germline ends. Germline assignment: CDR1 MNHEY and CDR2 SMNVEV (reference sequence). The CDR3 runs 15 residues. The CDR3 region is CASSLSGITNEKLFF. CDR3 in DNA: TGTGCCAGCAGTTTATCTGGGATAACTAATGAAAAACTGTTTTTT.

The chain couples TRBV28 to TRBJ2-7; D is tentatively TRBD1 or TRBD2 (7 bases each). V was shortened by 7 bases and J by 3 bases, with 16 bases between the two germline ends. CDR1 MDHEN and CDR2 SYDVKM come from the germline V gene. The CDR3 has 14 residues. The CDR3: CASKGAGESYEQYF. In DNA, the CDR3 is TGTGCCAGCAAGGGGGCGGGAGAGAGCTACGAGCAGTACTTC.

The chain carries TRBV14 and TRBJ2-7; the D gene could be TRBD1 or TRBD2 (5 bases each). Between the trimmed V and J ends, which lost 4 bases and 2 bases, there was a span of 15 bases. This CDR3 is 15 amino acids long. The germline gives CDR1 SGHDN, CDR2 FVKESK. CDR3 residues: CASSPWDGTPYEQYF. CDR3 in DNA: TGTGCCAGCAGCCCTTGGGACGGGACCCCCTACGAGCAGTACTTC.

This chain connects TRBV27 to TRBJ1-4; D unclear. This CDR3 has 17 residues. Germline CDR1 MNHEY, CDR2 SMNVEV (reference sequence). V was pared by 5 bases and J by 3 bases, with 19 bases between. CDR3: CASSNGVGGASNEKLFF. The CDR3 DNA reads TGTGCCAGCAGTAACGGCGTTGGAGGCGCGTCTAATGAAAAACTGTTTTTT.

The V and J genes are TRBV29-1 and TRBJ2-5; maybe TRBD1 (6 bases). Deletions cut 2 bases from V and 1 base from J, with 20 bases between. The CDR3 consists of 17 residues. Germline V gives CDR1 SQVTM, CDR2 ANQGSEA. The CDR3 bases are TGCAGCGTTGAAAACCCTTATGTGGACAGCTTCCAAGAGACCCAGTACTTC. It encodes CSVENPYVDSFQETQYF.

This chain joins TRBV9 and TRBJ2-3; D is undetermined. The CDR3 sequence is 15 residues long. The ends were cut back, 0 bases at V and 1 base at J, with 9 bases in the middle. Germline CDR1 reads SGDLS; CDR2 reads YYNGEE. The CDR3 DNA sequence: TGTGCCAGCAGCGTAGAGGAAGATCGCACAGATACGCAGTATTTT. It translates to CASSVEEDRTDTQYF.

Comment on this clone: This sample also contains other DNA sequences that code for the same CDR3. The CDR3 nucleotides are TGTGCCAGCAGCGTAGCCGGTGGGGGCTACGAGCAGTACTTC. It encodes CASSVAGGGYEQYF. The rearrangement uses TRBV9 and TRBJ2-7; tentatively, D is TRBD1 or TRBD2 (5 bases each). V dropped 0 bases and J dropped 3 bases, with 10 bases sitting between them. The CDR3 is 14 amino acids. Germline V CDR1 and CDR2: SGDLS, YYNGEE.

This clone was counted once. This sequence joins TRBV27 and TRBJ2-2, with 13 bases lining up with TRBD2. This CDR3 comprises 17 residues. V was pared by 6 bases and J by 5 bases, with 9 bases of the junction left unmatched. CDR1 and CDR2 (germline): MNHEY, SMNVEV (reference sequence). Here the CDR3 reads CASRPGLAGVWTGELFF. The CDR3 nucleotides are TGTGCCAGCAGGCCCGGACTAGCGGGAGTTTGGACCGGGGAGCTGTTTTTT.

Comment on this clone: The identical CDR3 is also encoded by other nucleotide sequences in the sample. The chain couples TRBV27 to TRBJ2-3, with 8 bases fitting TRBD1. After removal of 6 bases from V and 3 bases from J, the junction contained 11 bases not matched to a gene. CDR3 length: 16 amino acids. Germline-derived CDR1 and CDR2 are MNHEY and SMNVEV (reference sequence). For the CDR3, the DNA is TGTGCCAGCAGCCTCCTTGGGACAGGAGGGACAGATACGCAGTATTTT. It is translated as CASSLLGTGGTDTQYF.

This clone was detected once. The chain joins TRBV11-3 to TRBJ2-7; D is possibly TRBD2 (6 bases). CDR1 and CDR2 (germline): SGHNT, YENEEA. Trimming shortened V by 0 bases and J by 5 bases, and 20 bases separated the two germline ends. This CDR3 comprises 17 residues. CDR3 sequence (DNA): TGTGCCAGCAGCTTAGAACTAAAGGCCGGGAGTAACAACGAGCAGTACTTC. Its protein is CASSLELKAGSNNEQYF.

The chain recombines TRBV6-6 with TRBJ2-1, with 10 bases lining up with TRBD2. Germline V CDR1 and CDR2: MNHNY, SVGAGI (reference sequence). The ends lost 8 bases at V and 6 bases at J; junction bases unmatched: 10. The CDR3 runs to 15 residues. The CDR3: CASLMGTSATNEQFF. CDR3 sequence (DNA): TGTGCCAGCCTCATGGGGACTAGCGCAACCAATGAGCAGTTCTTC.

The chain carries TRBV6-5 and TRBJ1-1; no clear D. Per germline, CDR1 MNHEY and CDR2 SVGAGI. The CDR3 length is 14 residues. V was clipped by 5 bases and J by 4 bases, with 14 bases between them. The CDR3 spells CASSPQHFATEAFF. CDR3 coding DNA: TGTGCCAGCAGTCCCCAGCACTTTGCCACTGAAGCTTTCTTT.

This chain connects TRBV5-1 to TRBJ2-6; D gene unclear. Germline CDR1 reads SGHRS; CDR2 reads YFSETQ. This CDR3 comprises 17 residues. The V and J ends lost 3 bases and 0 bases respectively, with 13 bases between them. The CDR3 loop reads CASSSPRVGSGANVLTF. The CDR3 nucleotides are TGCGCCAGCAGCTCCCCCCGGGTTGGCTCTGGGGCCAACGTCCTGACTTTC.

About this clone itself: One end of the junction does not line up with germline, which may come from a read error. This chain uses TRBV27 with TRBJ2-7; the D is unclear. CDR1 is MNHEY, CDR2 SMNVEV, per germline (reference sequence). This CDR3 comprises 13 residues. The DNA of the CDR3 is TGTGCCAGCAGCTTCGGTGCATCCTCCGAGCAGTACTTC. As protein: CASSFGASSEQYF.

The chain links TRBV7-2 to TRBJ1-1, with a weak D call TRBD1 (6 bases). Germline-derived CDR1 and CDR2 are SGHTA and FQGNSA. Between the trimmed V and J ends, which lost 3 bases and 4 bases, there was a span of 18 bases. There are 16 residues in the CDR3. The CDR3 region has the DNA TGTGCCAGCAGCTTTGGAGGGAAGGGGGAGTCCACTGAAGCTTTCTTT. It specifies CASSFGGKGESTEAFF.

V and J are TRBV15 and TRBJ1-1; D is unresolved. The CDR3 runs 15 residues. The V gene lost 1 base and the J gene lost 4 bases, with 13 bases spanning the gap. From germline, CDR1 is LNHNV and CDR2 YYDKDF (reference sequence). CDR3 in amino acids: CATSRGAALLTEAFF. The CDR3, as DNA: TGTGCCACCAGCAGAGGGGCAGCCCTTCTCACTGAAGCTTTCTTT.

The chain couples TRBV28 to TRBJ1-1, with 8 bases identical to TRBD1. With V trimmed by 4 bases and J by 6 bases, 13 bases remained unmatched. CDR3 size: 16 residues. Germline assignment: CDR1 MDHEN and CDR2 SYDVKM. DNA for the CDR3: TGTGCCAGCAGTTCTCAACAGGGGGATAACGTCGCTGAAGCTTTCTTT. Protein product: CASSSQQGDNVAEAFF.

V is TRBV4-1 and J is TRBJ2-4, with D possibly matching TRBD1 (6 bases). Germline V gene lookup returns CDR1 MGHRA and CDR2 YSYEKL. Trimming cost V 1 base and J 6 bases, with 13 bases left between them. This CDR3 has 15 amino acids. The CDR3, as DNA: TGCGCCAGCAGCCAAGTCGTGGGGGCGGGAAACATTCAGTACTTC. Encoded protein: CASSQVVGAGNIQYF.

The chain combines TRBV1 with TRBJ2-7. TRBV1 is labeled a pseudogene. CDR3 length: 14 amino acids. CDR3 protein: CTSSRDGIGSEQYF. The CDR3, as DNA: TGCACCAGCAGCCGGGACGGGATTGGGTCCGAGCAGTACTTC.

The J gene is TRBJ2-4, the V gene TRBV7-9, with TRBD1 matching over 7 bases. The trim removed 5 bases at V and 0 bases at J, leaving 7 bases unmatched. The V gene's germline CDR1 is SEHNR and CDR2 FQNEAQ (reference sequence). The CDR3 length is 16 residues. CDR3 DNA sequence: TGTGCCAGCAGCCCCCGGACAGGTATAGCCAAAAACATTCAGTACTTC. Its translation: CASSPRTGIAKNIQYF. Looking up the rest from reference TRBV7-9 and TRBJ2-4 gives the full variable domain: DTGVSQNPRHKITKRGQNVTFRCDPISEHNRLYWYRQTLGQGPEFLTYFQNEAQLEKSRLLSDRFSAERPKGSFSTLEIQRTEQGDSAMYLCASSPRTGIAKNIQYFGAGTRLSVL.

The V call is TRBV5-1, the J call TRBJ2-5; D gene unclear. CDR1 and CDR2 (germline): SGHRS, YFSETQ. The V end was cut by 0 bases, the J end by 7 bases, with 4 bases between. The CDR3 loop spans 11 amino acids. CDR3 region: CASSLAGTQYF. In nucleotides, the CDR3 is TGCGCCAGCAGCTTGGCGGGGACCCAGTACTTC.

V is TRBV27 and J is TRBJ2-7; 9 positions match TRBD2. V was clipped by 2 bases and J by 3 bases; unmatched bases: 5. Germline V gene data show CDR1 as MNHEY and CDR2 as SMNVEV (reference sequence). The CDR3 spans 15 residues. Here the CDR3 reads CASSLIASGIYEQYF. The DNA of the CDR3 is TGTGCCAGCAGTTTAATCGCTAGCGGGATCTACGAGCAGTACTTC.

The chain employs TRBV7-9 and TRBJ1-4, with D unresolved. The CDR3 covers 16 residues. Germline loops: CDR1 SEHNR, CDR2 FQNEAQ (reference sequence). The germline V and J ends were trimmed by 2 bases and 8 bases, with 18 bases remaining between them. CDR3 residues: CASSLRSEKIGEKLFF. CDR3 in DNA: TGTGCCAGCAGCTTAAGGTCGGAGAAGATCGGCGAAAAACTGTTTTTT.

As DNA, the CDR3 is TGTGCCAGCAGTTCCCTGACTAGCGTGGTAAATGAGCAGTTCTTC. It is translated as CASSSLTSVVNEQFF. The V gene is TRBV6-5, the J gene TRBJ2-1; 8 nucleotides agree with TRBD2. The CDR3 has 15 residues. J was trimmed by 7 bases and V by 4 bases; bases with no gene match: 9. Looked up from germline, CDR1 is MNHEY and CDR2 is SVGAGI.

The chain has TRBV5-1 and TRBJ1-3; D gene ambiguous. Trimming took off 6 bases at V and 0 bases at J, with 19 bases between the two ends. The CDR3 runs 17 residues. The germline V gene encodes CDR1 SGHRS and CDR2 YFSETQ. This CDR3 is CASTHISGPSSGNTIYF. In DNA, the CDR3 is TGCGCCAGCACCCATATTTCCGGGCCCAGCTCTGGAAACACCATATATTTT.

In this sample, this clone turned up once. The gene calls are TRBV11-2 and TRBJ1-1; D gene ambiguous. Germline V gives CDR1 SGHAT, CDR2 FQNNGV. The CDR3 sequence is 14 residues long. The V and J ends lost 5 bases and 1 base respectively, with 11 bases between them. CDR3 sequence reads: CASSPGRGNTEAFF. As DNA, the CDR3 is TGTGCCAGCAGCCCCGGACGCGGGAACACTGAAGCTTTCTTT.

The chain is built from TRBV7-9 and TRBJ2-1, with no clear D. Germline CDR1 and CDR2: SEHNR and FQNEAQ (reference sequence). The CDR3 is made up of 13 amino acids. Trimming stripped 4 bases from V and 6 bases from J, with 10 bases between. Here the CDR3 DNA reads TGTGCCAGCAGCTCCGGAGCCCCCAATGAGCAGTTCTTC. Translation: CASSSGAPNEQFF.